This TCR beta chain originates from a study of control samples from healthy donors and cancer patients. Generated by immunoSEQ multiplex PCR, the TCRdb table keeps only in-frame clones and is missing some. The repertoire holds around 250,000 clones, with more than 65% as singletons. The V end lost 2 bases, the J end lost 1 base, and 21 bases lay between the germline ends. Germline assignment: CDR1 MDHEN and CDR2 SYDVKM. The CDR3 loop spans 18 amino acids. This receptor was taken from a woman in her sixties with lung cancer. Sequenced input: PBMCs. This chain uses TRBV28 with TRBJ2-7, with D tentatively TRBD1 (6 bases). The CDR3 loop reads CASSLLAPDRRRSYEQYF. Here the CDR3 DNA reads TGTGCCAGCAGTTTACTGGCCCCCGACAGGCGTAGATCCTACGAGCAGTACTTC. Looking up the rest from reference TRBV28 and TRBJ2-7 gives the full variable domain: DVKVTQSSRYLVKRTGEKVFLECVQDMDHENMFWYRQDPGLGLRLIYFSYDVKMKEKGDIPEGYSVSREKKERFSLILESASTNQTSMYLCASSLLAPDRRRSYEQYFGPGTRLTVT.